Shown below are 7 T cell receptor beta chains from a single sample sequenced in a study of blood T cell repertoires in COVID-19 (dated by TCRdb to the early 2020s). Libraries were prepared through the immunoSEQ multiplex PCR assay. TCRdb carries this immuneACCESS record with in-frame sequences only. Its versions omit some clonotypes, under half of them owing to an unresolved V gene in the studies checked, with the rest unexplained. This sample has roughly 190,000 clones in its table, and 88% of those were observed once. The ten largest account for roughly 6% of the sample. The sample taken for sequencing was peripheral blood. These receptors were collected from a man in his forties with active or convalescent COVID-19.

A remark on this clone: Relative to the germline gene, one junction end is altered; a read error may explain this. The rearrangement uses TRBV6-1 and TRBJ1-2; D is ambiguous. The CDR3 length is 11 residues. Germline CDR1 reads MNHNS; CDR2 reads SASEGT. CDR3 in DNA: TGTGCCAGCAGTGAAGGTGGCGCAGGTCTTTTC. Its translation is CASSEGGAGLF.

The chain joins TRBV4-1 to TRBJ1-5, with D tentatively TRBD1 (6 bases). The CDR3 extends over 14 amino acids. Per germline, CDR1 MGHRA and CDR2 YSYEKL. V gave up 4 bases and J gave up 6 bases, with 13 bases separating them. CDR3: CASSPTGLTQPQHF. The CDR3 DNA reads TGCGCCAGCAGCCCCACAGGGTTAACTCAGCCCCAGCATTTT.

The DNA for the CDR3 is TGCAGCGTTGATATCCCTACCACAGATACGCAGTATTTT. It specifies CSVDIPTTDTQYF. The J gene is TRBJ2-3, the V gene TRBV29-1; D gene uncertain. Germline values: CDR1 SQVTM, CDR2 ANQGSEA. The CDR3 spans 13 residues. Trimming shortened V by 3 bases and J by 2 bases, and 9 bases separated the two germline ends.

This clone was observed a single time. The rearrangement uses TRBV30 and TRBJ2-1; 9 bases are a match to TRBD2. The junction had 2 bases not matched to a gene; V was cut back by 4 bases and J by 4 bases. The germline V gene encodes CDR1 GTSNPN and CDR2 SVGIG (reference sequence). The CDR3 length is 13 residues. The CDR3, as DNA: TGTGCCTGGAAGCGGGAGGTGTACAATGAGCAGTTCTTC. Its protein is CAWKREVYNEQFF.

This clone was counted a few times. This rearrangement joins TRBV5-6 to TRBJ1-2; unclear D gene. There are 14 residues in the CDR3. Germline V gene lookup returns CDR1 SGHDT and CDR2 YYEEEE. Deletions cut 0 bases from V and 3 bases from J, with 9 bases between. This chain's CDR3 is CASSLEGRDYGYTF. The CDR3 DNA is TGTGCCAGCAGCTTGGAAGGGCGGGACTATGGCTACACCTTC.

The chain uses TRBV27 and TRBJ1-1; 8 bases fit TRBD1. The V gene end was trimmed by 5 bases and the J gene end by 8 bases; junction bases not matched to a gene: 7. Germline-derived CDR1 and CDR2 are MNHEY and SMNVEV (reference sequence). The CDR3 sequence is 13 residues long. The CDR3 nucleotides are TGTGCCAGCAGTGCCCGACAGGGGCCCGAAGCTTTCTTT. Translating gives CASSARQGPEAFF.

The chain joins TRBV12-3 or TRBV12-4 to TRBJ1-2, with 7 nucleotides matching TRBD1. The junction had 4 bases not matched to a gene; V was cut back by 5 bases and J by 4 bases. The CDR3 has 13 residues. The CDR3 DNA reads TGTGCCAGCAGTCGACAGGGACTCTATGGCTACACCTTC. It specifies CASSRQGLYGYTF.